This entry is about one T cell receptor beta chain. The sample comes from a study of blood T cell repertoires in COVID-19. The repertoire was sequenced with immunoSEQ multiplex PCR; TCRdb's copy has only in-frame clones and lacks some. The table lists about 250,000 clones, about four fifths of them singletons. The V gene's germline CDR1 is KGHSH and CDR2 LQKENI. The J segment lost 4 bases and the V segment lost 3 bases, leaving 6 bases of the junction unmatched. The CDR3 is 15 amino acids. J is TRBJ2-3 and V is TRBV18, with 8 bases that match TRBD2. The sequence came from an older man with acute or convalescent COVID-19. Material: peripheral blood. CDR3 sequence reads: CASSPAGGASDTQYF. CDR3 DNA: TGTGCCAGCTCACCTGCCGGGGGGGCCTCAGATACGCAGTATTTT.